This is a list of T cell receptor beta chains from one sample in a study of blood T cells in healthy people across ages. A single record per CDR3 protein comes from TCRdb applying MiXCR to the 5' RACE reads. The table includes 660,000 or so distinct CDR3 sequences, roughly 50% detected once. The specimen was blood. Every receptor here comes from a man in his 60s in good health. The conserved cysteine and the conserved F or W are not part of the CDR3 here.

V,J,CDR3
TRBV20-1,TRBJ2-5,SARHGGDGETQY
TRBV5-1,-,ASSLAERQKETQY
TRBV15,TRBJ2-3,ATSRALAGGIDTQY
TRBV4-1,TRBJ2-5,ASSQAGTWETQY
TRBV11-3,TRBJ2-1,ASSARSGGARVNEQF
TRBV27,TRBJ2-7,ASRITGTGFSYEQY
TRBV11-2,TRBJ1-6,ASSQVSPLH
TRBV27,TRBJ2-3,ASSPSAWASDTQY
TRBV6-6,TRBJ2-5,ASSCRREETQY
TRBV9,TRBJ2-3,ASSEGGGSDTQY
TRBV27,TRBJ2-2,ASRGWNTGELF
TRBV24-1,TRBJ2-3,ATSDWDTDTQY
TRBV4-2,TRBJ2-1,ASSQGTSGSSYNEQF
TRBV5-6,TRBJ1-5,ASSGTDNQPQH
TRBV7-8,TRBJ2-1,ASSHPGTRRGEQF
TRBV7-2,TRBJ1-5,ASSLSGGAPNQPQH
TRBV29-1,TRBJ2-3,SAQGRLSTDTQY
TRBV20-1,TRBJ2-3,SARKQGLHTDTQY